The present T cell receptor (beta chain) was sequenced within a study of T cell responses to AZD1222 COVID-19 vaccine. Overall study findings and caveats: Reportedly, close to half of spike-specific TCRs are directed against unmutated variant regions. Mapped onto spike, vaccine-associated CD4 TCRs spanned it and were dominant at 160-218 and 743-854. White British ancestry dominated among donors, who included more females, and clonal diversity was possibly underestimated.

Points on this clone: As yet, its antigen is unknown.

The germline V gene encodes CDR1 SEHNR and CDR2 FQNEAQ (reference sequence). The CDR3 spans 14 residues. Trimming left V 7 bases short and J 0 bases short, with 11 bases between. This table comes from immunoSEQ multiplex PCR, and its TCRdb copy is limited to in-frame clones, with some not included. The data hold approximately 94,000 clones, with around 90% observed a single time. This specimen was peripheral blood, taken on day 0 of AZD1222 vaccination. The V gene is TRBV7-9, the J gene TRBJ2-3; perhaps TRBD2 as D (5 bases). This TCR was sampled from an adult in good health. The DNA of the CDR3 is TGTGCCAGCAACCCGCGGGTGAGCACAGATACGCAGTATTTT. Translated, it gives CASNPRVSTDTQYF.